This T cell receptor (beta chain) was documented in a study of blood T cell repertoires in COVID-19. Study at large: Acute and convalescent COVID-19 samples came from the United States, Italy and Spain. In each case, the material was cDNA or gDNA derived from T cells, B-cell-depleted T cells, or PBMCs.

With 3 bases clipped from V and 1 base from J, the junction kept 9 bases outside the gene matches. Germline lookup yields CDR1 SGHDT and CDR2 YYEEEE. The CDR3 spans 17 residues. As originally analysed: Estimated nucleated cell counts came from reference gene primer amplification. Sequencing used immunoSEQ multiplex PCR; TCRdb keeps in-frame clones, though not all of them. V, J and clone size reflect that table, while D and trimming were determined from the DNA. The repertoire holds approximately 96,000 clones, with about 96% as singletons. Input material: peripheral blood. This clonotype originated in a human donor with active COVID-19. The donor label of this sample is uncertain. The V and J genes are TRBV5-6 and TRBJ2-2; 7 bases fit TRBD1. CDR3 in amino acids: CASSSLYRDRNTGELFF. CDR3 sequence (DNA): TGTGCCAGCAGCTCCTTATACCGGGACAGGAACACCGGGGAGCTGTTTTTT.